This TCR beta chain was recorded in a study of blood T cell repertoires in COVID-19. V shed 0 bases, J shed 4 bases, and the junction held 6 bases outside the gene matches. The CDR3 sequence is 16 residues long. Germline assignment: CDR1 SGHRS and CDR2 YFSETQ. Per the authors' pipeline: Estimates of nucleated cell counts were drawn from the amplification of reference gene primers. The method was immunoSEQ multiplex PCR; TCRdb's version includes in-frame clones alone and lacks a portion of them. V, J and clone size are taken as reported in that table, and D and trimming were inferred from the DNA itself. This sample has roughly 98,000 clones, with 82% found just once.

The receptor was derived from a man between 65 and 80 years old with active or convalescent COVID-19. V and J are TRBV5-1 and TRBJ1-2; 10 positions agree with TRBD1. Sequenced: peripheral blood. The CDR3 spells CASSLAPGQGFYGYTF. For the CDR3, the DNA is TGCGCCAGCAGCTTGGCCCCGGGACAGGGGTTCTATGGCTACACCTTC.